Listed below are T cell receptor beta chains from one sample, sequenced in a study of human thymus T cells. The protocol was immunoSEQ multiplex PCR, while the TCRdb copy is restricted to in-frame clones and leaves out a portion. The repertoire has fewer than 90,000 clones, around 96% of them found once; the top ten carry just over 0.03%. The source material was thymus tissue. Receptor source: a boy under two years old with a congenital heart defect but otherwise immunologically healthy. CDR3s include the opening cysteine and the closing phenylalanine or tryptophan. D genes are given only for firm matches. Not all rows give a size; the values are once, few, many and, for expanded clones, a class.

J: TRBJ2-2
D: TRBD1
V: TRBV2
length: 17
size: .
CDR3: CASSEEGQGTNTGELFF
DNA: TGTGCCAGCAGTGAAGAGGGACAGGGAACGAACACCGGGGAGCTGTTTTTT

J: TRBJ2-7
D: .
V: TRBV9
length: 12
size: .
CDR3: CARSGQGYEQYF
DNA: TGTGCCAGAAGCGGGCAGGGGTACGAGCAGTACTTC

J: TRBJ1-2
D: TRBD1
V: TRBV28
length: 14
size: .
CDR3: CASKPTGVNYGYTF
DNA: TGTGCCAGCAAACCTACAGGGGTGAACTATGGCTACACCTTC

J: TRBJ2-3
D: .
V: TRBV5-4
length: 15
size: .
CDR3: CASSRVLSGTDTQYF
DNA: TGTGCCAGCAGCCGAGTTTTGTCGGGCACAGATACGCAGTATTTT

J: TRBJ1-5
D: .
V: TRBV6-1
length: 14
size: few
CDR3: CASSGHRVNQPQHF
DNA: TGTGCCAGCAGTGGCCACAGGGTCAATCAGCCCCAGCATTTT

J: TRBJ1-1
D: .
V: TRBV30
length: 13
size: .
CDR3: CAWSSGTRIEAFF
DNA: TGTGCCTGGAGTTCCGGGACACGGATAGAAGCTTTCTTT

J: TRBJ1-5
D: TRBD1
V: TRBV2
length: 15
size: .
CDR3: CASRPGQALNQPQHF
DNA: TGTGCCAGCAGACCCGGACAGGCATTAAATCAGCCCCAGCATTTT

J: TRBJ2-2
D: TRBD2
V: TRBV28
length: 18
size: .
CDR3: CASSPGLAGVPNTGELFF
DNA: TGTGCCAGCAGTCCGGGACTAGCGGGAGTTCCGAACACCGGGGAGCTGTTTTTT

J: TRBJ2-3
D: .
V: TRBV6-1
length: 17
size: .
CDR3: CASSEAAWDDGTDTQYF
DNA: TGTGCCAGCAGTGAAGCGGCTTGGGATGATGGCACAGATACGCAGTATTTT

J: TRBJ2-5
D: .
V: TRBV6-5
length: 14
size: once
CDR3: CASRIFRGDGTQYF
DNA: TGTGCCAGCAGGATTTTTAGGGGAGATGGGACCCAGTACTTC

J: TRBJ2-3
D: TRBD2
V: TRBV4-1
length: 17
size: .
CDR3: CASSQDNKRGGPDTQYF
DNA: TGCGCCAGCAGCCAGGATAACAAGCGGGGGGGCCCAGATACGCAGTATTTT

J: TRBJ1-4
D: .
V: TRBV25-1
length: 18
size: .
CDR3: CASSEWNWGILRNEKLFF
DNA: TGTGCCAGCAGTGAATGGAATTGGGGGATACTCCGTAATGAAAAACTGTTTTTT

J: TRBJ2-5
D: TRBD2
V: TRBV5-1
length: 13
size: .
CDR3: CASSRGGGETQYF
DNA: TGCGCCAGCAGCCGCGGGGGGGGCGAGACCCAGTACTTC

J: TRBJ2-7
D: .
V: TRBV4-1
length: 18
size: .
CDR3: CASSQERVSERGCYEQYF
DNA: TGCGCCAGCAGCCAAGAAAGGGTGAGTGAGCGAGGTTGCTACGAGCAGTACTTC

J: TRBJ2-1
D: .
V: TRBV25-1
length: 15
size: .
CDR3: CASSEVGLIGNEQFF
DNA: TGTGCCAGCAGTGAAGTAGGGCTGATCGGCAATGAGCAGTTCTTC

J: TRBJ2-3
D: .
V: TRBV11-2
length: 19
size: .
CDR3: CASSRRTQTSAPSTDTQYF
DNA: TGTGCCAGCAGCCGTCGAACCCAGACTAGTGCCCCTAGCACAGATACGCAGTATTTT

J: TRBJ2-1
D: .
V: TRBV5-4
length: 18
size: .
CDR3: CASSLESARDPRNNEQFF
DNA: TGTGCCAGCAGCTTAGAGTCGGCGCGGGACCCTAGGAACAATGAGCAGTTCTTC

J: TRBJ1-2
D: .
V: TRBV2
length: 10
size: .
CDR3: CASSQWGYTF
DNA: TGTGCCAGCAGCCAATGGGGCTACACCTTC

J: TRBJ2-7
D: TRBD2
V: TRBV27
length: 17
size: .
CDR3: CASTSRSRTSWASEQYF
DNA: TGTGCCAGCACAAGTCGCTCACGGACTAGTTGGGCTAGTGAGCAGTACTTC

J: TRBJ2-5
D: .
V: TRBV6-7
length: 16
size: .
CDR3: CASSYTLGAGAETQYF
DNA: TGTGCCAGCAGTTACACCCTGGGGGCGGGAGCGGAGACCCAGTACTTC

J: TRBJ2-5
D: .
V: TRBV29-1
length: 16
size: once
CDR3: CSVDDREGNYQETQYF
DNA: TGCAGCGTTGACGACAGGGAGGGGAATTACCAAGAGACCCAGTACTTC

J: TRBJ1-2
D: .
V: TRBV7-8
length: 16
size: .
CDR3: CASSPKGVWLYYGYTF
DNA: TGTGCCAGCAGCCCGAAGGGGGTTTGGTTATACTATGGCTACACCTTC